The clone carrying this T cell receptor (beta chain) was seen only a few times. Its matching antigen is unknown. The source of the sample is a study of cytomegalovirus exposure and HLA in healthy donors. Overall study context: A subsequent analysis reported that the 110 or so validation repertoires were produced on the same platform that had also been used for the roughly 700 first-cohort repertoires.

Points from the study as a whole: Reports credit the classifier with highly specific, highly sensitive diagnosis of cytomegalovirus status.

This CDR3 is 14 amino acids long. V shed 9 bases, J shed 0 bases, and the junction held 7 bases outside the gene matches. CDR1 LNHNV and CDR2 YYDKDF come from the germline V gene (reference sequence). Here immunoSEQ multiplex PCR was the method, and the copy in TCRdb shows in-frame clones only, minus some. The sample contains about 110,000 clones, about 85% of which appear only once. The sequenced material came from PBMCs. The clonotype originates from a young woman in good health and CMV-seronegative. The chain links TRBV15 to TRBJ1-2, with 7 bases matching TRBD1. The CDR3 reads CATEDRTSNYGYTF. The CDR3 nucleotides read TGTGCCACTGAGGACAGGACGTCTAACTATGGCTACACCTTC.